This T cell receptor beta chain was recovered during a study of T cell responses to AZD1222 COVID-19 vaccine (dated by TCRdb to about 2021). Regarding the study in general: Because spike-specific TCR depth and breadth did not differ between the two schedules, AZD1222 recipients who got a second dose at roughly 4 weeks were pooled with those who got a second dose at roughly 12 weeks. A total of just over 230 trial participants underwent TCR sequencing, of whom roughly 210 had received two doses of AZD1222 and roughly 26 had received two doses of the MenACWY control vaccine. Enrollment into the trials was organized by age into subgroups of 18-55, 56-69 and 70-plus years, and those subgroups contained approximately 150, 30 and 60 TCR-sequenced participants, respectively.

The intended sense of this specimen's time point label: baseline before first vaccination. Samples from vaccinated people were obtained from the UK trials COV001 and COV002, which included a single-blind randomized controlled phase 2/3 trial of AZD1222 (ChAdOx1 nCoV-19) in healthy adults. Trial participant PBMC samples were collected at day 0 and day 28 after the second dose for TCRbeta chain sequencing. Beyond this particular receptor, the publication reports: CD4 TCRs associated with the vaccine covered the entire spike protein, and the dominant responses were in regions 160-218 and 743-854. Nearly half of unique spike-specific TCRs reportedly recognized epitopes outside regions mutated in the B.1.351 and B.1.1.7 variants. The 56-69-year group was small, and its depth increase did not reach significance, likely because of low power. Conclusions about previously exposed vaccinees are limited because only a handful of AZD1222 recipients were SARS-CoV-2 seropositive at baseline. No day 14 peak-response samples were available, so repertoires were characterized only after the peak T cell response. Spike-specific TCR breadth and depth rose significantly after two AZD1222 doses compared with day 0 and with MenACWY recipients. Participants were mostly white British, with more females than males. The authors suggested clonal diversity may have been underestimated.

Notes on this clone: What this receptor recognizes is not known. The input lacks base qualities; no much larger clone sits a single base away.

The CDR3 regions of human TCRbeta chains were analyzed by immunosequencing. As for how the authors treated the data: TCRs in the repertoires were compared against a reference library of SARS-CoV-2-specific TCRs that had been generated with the MIRA antigen-specificity platform. Breadth meant the fraction of unique TCRs that were SARS-CoV-2-associated, whereas depth meant the fraction of total T cells that were SARS-CoV-2-associated. Each spike-specific TCR was assigned to its reactive spike region and to a CD4 or CD8 class using the MIRA data. Log10-transformed breadth and depth values were compared by one-way ANOVA with Sidak's multiple comparisons tests. The immuneACCESS repertoire file appears here via TCRdb, limited to in-frame rearrangements. These files lack a portion of the clones; in checked studies, under half of the deficit traces to unresolved V genes, and the cause of the others is not known. V, J and clone size are taken as reported in that table, and D and trimming were inferred from the DNA itself. The sample table holds 60,000 to 100,000 clones, of which approximately 90% were seen once. Roughly 23% of the sample is taken by the ten largest.

This TCR was sampled from an adult in good health. The specimen was peripheral blood, collected on day 0 of AZD1222 vaccination.

CDR3 sequence: CASSDSSPRTDTQYF. DNA sequence: TGTGCCAGCAGTGATTCGAGTCCCCGCACAGATACGCAGTATTTT. Here the chain combines TRBV6-1 and TRBJ2-3; a confident D gene designation cannot be given. There are 15 amino acids in the CDR3, from cysteine to phenylalanine inclusive. Only the CDR3 region is kept as DNA, spanning 45 bases read in frame from base 1. Trimming costs V 3 bases and J 1 base, and their ends lie 11 bases apart. Looking up the germline V gene yields CDR1 MNHNS and CDR2 SASEGT.